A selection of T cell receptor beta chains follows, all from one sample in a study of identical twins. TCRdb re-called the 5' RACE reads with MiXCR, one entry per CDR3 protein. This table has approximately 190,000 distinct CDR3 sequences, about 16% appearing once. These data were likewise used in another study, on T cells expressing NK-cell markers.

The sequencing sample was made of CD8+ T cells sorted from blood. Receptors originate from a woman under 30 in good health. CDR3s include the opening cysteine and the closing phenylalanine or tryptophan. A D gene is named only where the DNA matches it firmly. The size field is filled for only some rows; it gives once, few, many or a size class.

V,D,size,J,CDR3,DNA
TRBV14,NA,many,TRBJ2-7,CASSSGGEQYF,TGTGCCAGCAGCTCAGGAGGCGAGCAGTACTTC
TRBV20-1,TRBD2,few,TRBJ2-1,CSARIPMSTGGYNNEQFF,TGCAGTGCTAGAATCCCCATGTCGACGGGAGGGTACAACAATGAGCAGTTCTTC
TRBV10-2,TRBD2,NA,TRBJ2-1,CASSDGLAGYEQFF,TGCGCCAGCAGTGACGGACTAGCAGGATATGAGCAGTTCTTC
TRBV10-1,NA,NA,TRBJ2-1,CASSEVDSGYGEQFF,TGCGCCAGCAGTGAGGTTGACTCAGGGTATGGTGAGCAGTTCTTC
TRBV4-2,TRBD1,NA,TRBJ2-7,CASSQDSGWGQGFHEQYF,TGTGCCAGCAGCCAAGATTCAGGGTGGGGACAGGGGTTCCACGAGCAGTACTTC
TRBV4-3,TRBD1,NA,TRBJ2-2,CASSQLPPTGATPGELFF,TGCGCCAGCAGCCAACTCCCCCCGACAGGGGCAACACCGGGGGAGCTGTTTTTT
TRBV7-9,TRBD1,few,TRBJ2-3,CASSLDRGQDTQYF,TGTGCCAGCAGCCTGGACAGGGGGCAAGATACGCAGTATTTT
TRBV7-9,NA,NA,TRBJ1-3,CASSLTTGGQRYTIYF,TGTGCCAGCAGCTTAACGACTGGGGGGCAGCGTTACACCATATATTTT
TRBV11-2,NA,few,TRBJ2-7,CASTGGLGPGAYEQYF,TGTGCCAGCACTGGGGGTCTGGGACCAGGGGCCTACGAGCAGTACTTC
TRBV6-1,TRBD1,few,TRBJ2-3,CATHGTGVADTQYF,TGTGCCACCCACGGGACAGGGGTAGCAGATACGCAGTATTTT
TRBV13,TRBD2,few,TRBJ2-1,CASSLGLAGDNEQFF,TGTGCCAGCAGCTTAGGGCTAGCGGGAGACAATGAGCAGTTCTTC
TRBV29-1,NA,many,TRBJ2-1,CSVAPQGAGEQFF,TGCAGCGTTGCGCCACAGGGAGCCGGTGAGCAGTTCTTC
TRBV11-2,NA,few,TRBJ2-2,CASSLLIGELFF,TGTGCCAGCAGCTTATTGATCGGGGAGCTGTTTTTT
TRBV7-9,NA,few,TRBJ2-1,CASSLVGGGPVEQFF,TGTGCCAGCAGCTTAGTCGGGGGTGGGCCGGTTGAGCAGTTCTTC
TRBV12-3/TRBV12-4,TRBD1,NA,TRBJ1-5,CASSLGQVGNQPQHF,TGTGCCAGCAGTCTAGGACAGGTTGGGAATCAGCCCCAGCATTTT
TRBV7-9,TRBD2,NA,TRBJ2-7,CASSPPTGTSYNEQYF,TGTGCCAGCAGCCCGCCAACCGGGACTAGCTATAACGAGCAGTACTTC
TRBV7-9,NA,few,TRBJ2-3,CASSKAPIVIADTQYF,TGTGCCAGCAGCAAAGCGCCTATAGTAATAGCAGATACGCAGTATTTT
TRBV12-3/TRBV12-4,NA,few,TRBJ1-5,CASSLRGGRNQPQHF,TGTGCCAGCAGTTTACGGGGGGGAAGGAATCAGCCCCAGCATTTT
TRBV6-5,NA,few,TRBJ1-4,CASKTGGLGLFF,TGTGCCAGCAAAACGGGGGGGCTTGGACTGTTTTTT
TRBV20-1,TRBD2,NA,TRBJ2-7,CSASPGTSGSYEQYF,TGCAGTGCCTCCCCCGGGACTAGCGGCTCCTACGAGCAGTACTTC
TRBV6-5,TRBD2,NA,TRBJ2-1,CASSYPGLDYNEQFF,TGTGCCAGCAGTTACCCGGGACTAGACTACAATGAGCAGTTCTTC
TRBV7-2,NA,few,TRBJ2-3,CASTLGQTSSDTQYF,TGTGCCAGCACCCTAGGACAGACCTCATCTGATACGCAGTATTTT
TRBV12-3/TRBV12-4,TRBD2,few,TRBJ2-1,CASRTGLAGGPSSYNEQFF,TGTGCCAGCAGAACGGGACTAGCGGGGGGCCCGAGCTCCTACAATGAGCAGTTCTTC
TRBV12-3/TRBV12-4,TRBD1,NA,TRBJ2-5,CASNQGEETQYF,TGTGCCAGCAACCAGGGGGAAGAGACCCAGTACTTC
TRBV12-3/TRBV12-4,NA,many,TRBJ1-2,CASSLPGTFGYGYTF,TGTGCCAGCAGTCTGCCCGGGACTTTCGGCTATGGCTACACCTTC
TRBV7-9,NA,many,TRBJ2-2,CAGLGIFTGELFF,TGTGCCGGTCTGGGCATCTTCACCGGGGAGCTGTTTTTT
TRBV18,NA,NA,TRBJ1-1,CASSRLPDGFMNTEAFF,TGTGCCAGCTCACGCCTACCGGACGGGTTTATGAACACTGAAGCTTTCTTT
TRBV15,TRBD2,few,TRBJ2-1,CATSVTSGRSHEQFF,TGTGCCACCAGCGTGACTAGCGGGAGGTCCCATGAGCAGTTCTTC
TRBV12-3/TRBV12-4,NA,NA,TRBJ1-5,CASSGSAQPQHF,TGTGCCAGCAGTGGCTCGGCTCAGCCCCAGCATTTT
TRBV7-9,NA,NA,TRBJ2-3,CASSQYVGGMVGDTQYF,TGTGCCAGCAGCCAATACGTCGGCGGGATGGTCGGAGATACGCAGTATTTT
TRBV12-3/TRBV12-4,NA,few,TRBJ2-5,CASSPGPFQETQYF,TGTGCCAGCAGCCCGGGACCGTTCCAAGAGACCCAGTACTTC
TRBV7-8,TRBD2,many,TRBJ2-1,CASSLSGGRLWEQFF,TGTGCCAGCAGCTTAAGCGGGGGCCGATTATGGGAGCAGTTCTTC
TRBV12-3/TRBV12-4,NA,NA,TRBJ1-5,CASSFVSDQPQHF,TGTGCCAGCAGTTTCGTCAGCGATCAGCCCCAGCATTTT
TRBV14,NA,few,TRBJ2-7,CASSQEQGIYYEQYF,TGTGCCAGCAGCCAAGAGCAGGGTATCTACTACGAGCAGTACTTC
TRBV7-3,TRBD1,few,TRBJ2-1,CASSFGQGAPNEQFF,TGTGCCAGCAGCTTCGGACAGGGGGCGCCCAATGAGCAGTTCTTC
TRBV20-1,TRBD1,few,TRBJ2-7,CSASFYQGAYEQYF,TGCAGTGCTAGCTTTTATCAGGGGGCCTACGAGCAGTACTTC
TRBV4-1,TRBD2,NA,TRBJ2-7,CASSLGGGRPIDEQYF,TGCGCCAGCAGCCTCGGGGGCGGGAGGCCTATCGACGAGCAGTACTTC
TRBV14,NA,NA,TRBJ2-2,CASSQEGPGPGELFF,TGTGCCAGCAGCCAAGAGGGACCCGGACCCGGGGAGCTGTTTTTT
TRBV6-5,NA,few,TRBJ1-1,CASSYSRQATEAFF,TGTGCCAGCAGTTACTCGAGACAGGCCACTGAAGCTTTCTTT
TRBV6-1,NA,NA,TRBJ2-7,CARDGAGTASYEQYF,TGTGCCCGTGATGGGGCCGGGACGGCTTCCTACGAGCAGTACTTC
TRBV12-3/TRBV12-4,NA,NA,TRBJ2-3,CASSLGDPDTQYF,TGTGCCAGCAGCTTAGGGGACCCAGATACGCAGTATTTT
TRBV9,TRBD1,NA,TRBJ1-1,CASSYTGGTEAFF,TGTGCCAGCAGCTATACAGGGGGCACTGAAGCTTTCTTT
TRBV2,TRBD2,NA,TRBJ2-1,CATARLAGWNEQFF,TGTGCCACCGCCCGACTAGCGGGGTGGAATGAGCAGTTCTTC
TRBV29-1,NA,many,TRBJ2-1,CSVEEGGKEFF,TGCAGCGTTGAAGAGGGGGGAAAGGAGTTCTTC
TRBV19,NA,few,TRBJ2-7,CASSYGRSSYEQYF,TGTGCCAGTAGTTATGGTCGGAGCTCCTACGAGCAGTACTTC
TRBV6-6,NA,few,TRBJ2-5,CASSLTLSGTDKETQYF,TGTGCCAGCAGCCTCACCCTTTCGGGCACCGACAAAGAGACCCAGTACTTC
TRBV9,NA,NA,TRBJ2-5,CASSGTLKETQYF,TGTGCCAGCAGCGGGACCCTAAAAGAGACCCAGTACTTC
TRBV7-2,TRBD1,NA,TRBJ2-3,CASSTRDRAMATQYF,TGTGCCAGCAGCACCCGGGACAGGGCGATGGCTACGCAGTATTTT
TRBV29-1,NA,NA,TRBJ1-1,CSVEGALWGNTEAFF,TGCAGCGTTGAAGGGGCTCTATGGGGGAACACTGAAGCTTTCTTT
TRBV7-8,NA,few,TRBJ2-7,CASSPLGLSYEQYF,TGTGCCAGCAGCCCCCTCGGACTGAGCTACGAGCAGTACTTC
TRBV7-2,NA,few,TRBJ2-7,CASSLRRDEQYF,TGTGCCAGCAGCTTGCGGAGGGACGAGCAGTACTTC
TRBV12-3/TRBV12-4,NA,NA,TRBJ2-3,CASSGSESASTDTQYF,TGTGCCAGCAGTGGAAGCGAGAGTGCTAGCACAGATACGCAGTATTTT
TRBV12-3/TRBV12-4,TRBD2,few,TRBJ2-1,CASSPAGPSNEQFF,TGTGCCAGCAGCCCAGCGGGGCCTTCCAATGAGCAGTTCTTC